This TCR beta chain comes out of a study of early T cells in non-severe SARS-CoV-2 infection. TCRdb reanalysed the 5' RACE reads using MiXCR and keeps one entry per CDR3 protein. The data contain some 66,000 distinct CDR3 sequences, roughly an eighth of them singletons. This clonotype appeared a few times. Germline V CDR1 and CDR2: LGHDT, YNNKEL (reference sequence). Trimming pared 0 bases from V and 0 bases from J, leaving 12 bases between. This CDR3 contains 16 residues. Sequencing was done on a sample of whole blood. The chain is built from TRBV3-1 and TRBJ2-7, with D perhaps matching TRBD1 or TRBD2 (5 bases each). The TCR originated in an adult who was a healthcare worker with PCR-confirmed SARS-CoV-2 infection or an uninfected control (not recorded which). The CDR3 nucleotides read TGTGCCAGCAGCCAAGATTCCGGGACGCGCTCCTACGAGCAGTACTTC. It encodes CASSQDSGTRSYEQYF.